This T cell receptor (beta chain) was found in a study of T-cell memory formation after mild COVID-19. The trim removed 8 bases at V and 6 bases at J, leaving 6 bases unmatched. The CDR3 is 13 residues long. The germline CDR1 and CDR2 sequences are SNHLY and FYNNEI. Points on this clonotype: No antigen is known for it.

Study outcomes and limitations: Day 15 to 85 contracting clones showed balanced CD4/CD8; day 15 to 37 expanders favored CD4+. In pre-infection memory, a portion of responding clones appeared, which suggested that cross-reactive memory joined.

TCRalpha and TCRbeta libraries used 5'RACE with constant-segment primers and UMIs. TCRdb itself ran the 5' RACE reads through MiXCR, one entry per CDR3 protein. The sample carries about 290,000 distinct CDR3 sequences, around a sixth recorded once. Sequencing was performed on PBMCs or a T cell subset sorted from them (not recorded which). The rearrangement links TRBV2 to TRBJ1-5; TRBD1 matches 8 bases. The clonotype was recovered from a man aged 18 to 35 who had mild COVID-19 (a few samples of this study predate the infection). Cell type and time point are not known. The CDR3 is CASEGQVCQPQHF. For the CDR3, the DNA is TGTGCCAGCGAGGGACAGGTTTGTCAGCCCCAGCATTTT.